The rows below give T cell receptor beta chains drawn from one sample of a study of blood T cell repertoires in COVID-19. Assay used: immunoSEQ multiplex PCR; TCRdb lists only in-frame clones, some missing. This sample has about 250,000 clones; about 87% occur once, and the top ten carry around 6.6%. Sequenced: peripheral blood. Receptor source: a woman aged 25 to 45 with COVID-19, enrolled during active disease. Each CDR3 is given with its conserved first and last residue. D genes are given only for firm matches.

V | D | CDR3
TRBV28 | NA | CASSLPGGQGYTF
TRBV11-3 | NA | CASSLWQASGDEQFF
TRBV19 | NA | CASSIRTPTDTQYF
TRBV29-1 | NA | CSVGPTGKLAEAFF
TRBV6-1 | NA | CASRDGPGQPQHF
TRBV30 | NA | CAWSVRRDLETQYF
TRBV27 | NA | CASSLGADPGNTIYF
TRBV12-3/TRBV12-4 | NA | CASSPPPAGLLFF
TRBV7-8 | TRBD1 | CASSLEGVQGAADTQYF
TRBV7-9 | TRBD2 | CASSLSAGGEIQYF
TRBV5-1 | NA | CASSLVPGQNTEAFF
TRBV16 | TRBD1 | CASSQSGGHGIF
TRBV11-2 | TRBD1 | CASSLMGQGIGELFF
TRBV7-2 | NA | CASRPTVRGEKLFF
TRBV27 | TRBD1 | CASSSGTGGGNTIYF
TRBV6-5 | NA | CASSTLDTDTEAFF
TRBV28 | TRBD1 | CASSLSRRDRQETQYF
TRBV4-3 | TRBD2 | CASSQGGPHNEQFF
TRBV19 | TRBD1 | CASSIGTGQGNTIYF
TRBV5-1 | NA | CASSRSLGTENNEQFF
TRBV5-1 | NA | CASSWTAMGGYGYTF